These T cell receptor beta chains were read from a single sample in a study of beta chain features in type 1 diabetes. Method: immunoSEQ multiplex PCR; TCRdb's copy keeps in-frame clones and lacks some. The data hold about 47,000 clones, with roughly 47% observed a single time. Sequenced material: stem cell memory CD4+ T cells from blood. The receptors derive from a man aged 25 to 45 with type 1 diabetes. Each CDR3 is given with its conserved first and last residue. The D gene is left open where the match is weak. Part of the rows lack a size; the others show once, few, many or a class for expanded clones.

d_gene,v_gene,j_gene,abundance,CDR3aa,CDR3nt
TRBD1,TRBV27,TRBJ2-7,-,CASSHQQGFGSYEQYF,TGTGCCAGCAGTCACCAACAGGGGTTTGGGTCCTACGAGCAGTACTTC
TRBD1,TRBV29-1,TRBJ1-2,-,CSVVWDRGGYTF,TGCAGCGTTGTGTGGGACAGGGGCGGCTACACCTTC
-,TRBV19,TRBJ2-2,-,CASSTLGGELFF,TGTGCCAGTAGTACCCTCGGCGGGGAGCTGTTTTTT
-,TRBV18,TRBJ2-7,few,CASSPSQTWGGEQYF,TGTGCCAGCTCACCAAGCCAGACCTGGGGAGGAGAGCAGTACTTC
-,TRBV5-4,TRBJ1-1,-,CASSLGAHTEAFF,TGTGCCAGCAGCTTGGGGGCCCACACTGAAGCTTTCTTT
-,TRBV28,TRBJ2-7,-,CASSSRRSLYEQYF,TGTGCCAGCAGTTCCAGACGTAGCCTCTACGAGCAGTACTTC
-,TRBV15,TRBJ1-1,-,CATSSTGFTEAFF,TGTGCCACCAGCAGCACAGGGTTCACTGAAGCTTTCTTT
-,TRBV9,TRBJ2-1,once,CASSVEIAEYNEQFF,TGTGCCAGCAGCGTAGAAATAGCGGAATACAATGAGCAGTTCTTC
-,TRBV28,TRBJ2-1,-,CASSLGGLYNEQFF,TGTGCCAGCAGTTTAGGAGGGTTGTACAATGAGCAGTTCTTC
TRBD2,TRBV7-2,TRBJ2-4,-,CASSSGAGGFLGKNIQYF,TGTGCCAGCAGCAGCGGGGCGGGAGGTTTCTTGGGCAAAAACATTCAGTACTTC
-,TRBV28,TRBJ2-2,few,CASSTTNTGELFF,TGTGCCAGCAGCACAACGAACACCGGGGAGCTGTTTTTT
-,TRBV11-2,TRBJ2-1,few,CASSQRRSYNEQFF,TGTGCCAGCAGCCAGCGACGGTCCTACAATGAGCAGTTCTTC
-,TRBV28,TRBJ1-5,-,CASRTAGGGQPQHF,TGTGCCAGCAGGACCGCCGGGGGGGGTCAGCCCCAGCATTTT
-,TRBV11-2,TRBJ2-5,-,CASSATGQETQYF,TGTGCCAGCAGCGCCACAGGACAAGAGACCCAGTACTTC
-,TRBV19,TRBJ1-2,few,CASSMGLQADGYTF,TGTGCCAGTAGTATGGGGCTTCAGGCGGATGGCTACACCTTC
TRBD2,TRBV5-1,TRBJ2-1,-,CATRLARYNEQFF,TGCGCCACCCGACTAGCGAGGTACAATGAGCAGTTCTTC
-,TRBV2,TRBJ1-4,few,CASSREGEKLFF,TGTGCCAGCAGTCGGGAAGGTGAAAAACTGTTTTTT
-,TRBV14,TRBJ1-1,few,CASSPRAGVSTEAFF,TGTGCCAGCAGCCCGAGGGCGGGGGTTAGCACTGAAGCTTTCTTT